The clone carrying this TCR beta chain was seen many times. The time point is: blood at routine non-recurrence follow-up after resection. The input material, whole RNA from tumor, nontumor lung or frozen PBMC, was sequenced unsorted. This sample stems from a study of spatial heterogeneity in lung cancer. TCRdb recomputed calls from the 5' RACE reads with MiXCR, one row per CDR3 protein. The sample comprises about 41,000 distinct CDR3 sequences, about 10% of which are singletons, and about a sixth rests with the top ten. This receptor was identified in a female donor with early-stage non-small cell lung cancer. Sequencing was performed on PBMCs, taken at follow-up.

Here the CDR3 reads CASSLASYSNQPQHF. CDR3 sequence (DNA): TGTGCCAGCAGCTTAGCCAGTTATAGCAATCAGCCCCAGCATTTT. V and J are TRBV7-2 and TRBJ1-5; D is undetermined. The CDR3 is 15 amino acids. In germline, CDR1 is SGHTA, CDR2 FQGNSA. V was shortened by 0 bases and J by 0 bases, with 6 bases between the two germline ends.